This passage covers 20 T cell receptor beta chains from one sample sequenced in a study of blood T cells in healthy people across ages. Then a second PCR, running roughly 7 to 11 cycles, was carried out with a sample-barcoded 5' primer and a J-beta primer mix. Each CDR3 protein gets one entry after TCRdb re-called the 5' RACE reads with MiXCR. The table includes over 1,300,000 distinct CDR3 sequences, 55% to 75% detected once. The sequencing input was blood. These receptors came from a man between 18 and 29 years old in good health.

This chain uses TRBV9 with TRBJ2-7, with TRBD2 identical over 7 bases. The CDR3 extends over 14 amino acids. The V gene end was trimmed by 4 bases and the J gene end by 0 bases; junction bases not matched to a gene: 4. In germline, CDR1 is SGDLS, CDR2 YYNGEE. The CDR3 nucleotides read TGTGCCAGCAGCCCCGCGGGAGCCTCCTACGAGCAGTACTTC. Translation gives CASSPAGASYEQYF.

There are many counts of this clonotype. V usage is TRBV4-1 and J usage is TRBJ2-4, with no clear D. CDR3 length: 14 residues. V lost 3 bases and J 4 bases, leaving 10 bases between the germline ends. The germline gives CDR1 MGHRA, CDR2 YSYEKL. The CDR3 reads CASSHPATKNIQYF. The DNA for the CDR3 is TGCGCCAGCAGCCATCCAGCGACTAAAAACATTCAGTACTTC.

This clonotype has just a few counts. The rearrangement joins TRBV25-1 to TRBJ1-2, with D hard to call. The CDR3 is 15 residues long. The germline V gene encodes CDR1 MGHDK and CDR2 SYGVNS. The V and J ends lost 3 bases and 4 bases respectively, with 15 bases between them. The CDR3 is CASSDKFSSPYGYTF. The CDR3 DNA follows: TGTGCCAGCAGTGATAAATTCAGCTCCCCCTATGGCTACACCTTC.

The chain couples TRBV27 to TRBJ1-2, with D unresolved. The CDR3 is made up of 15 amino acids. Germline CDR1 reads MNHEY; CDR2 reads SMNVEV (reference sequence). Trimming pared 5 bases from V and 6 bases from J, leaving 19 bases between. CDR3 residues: CASSPWRVHTNGYTF. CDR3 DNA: TGTGCCAGCAGTCCCTGGAGGGTACACACCAATGGCTACACCTTC.

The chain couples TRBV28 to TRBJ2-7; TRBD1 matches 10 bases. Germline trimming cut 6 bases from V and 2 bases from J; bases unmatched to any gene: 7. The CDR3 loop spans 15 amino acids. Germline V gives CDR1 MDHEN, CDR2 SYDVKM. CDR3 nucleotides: TGTGCCAGCAGAAATCGACAGGGGGCAGCCTACGAGCAGTACTTC. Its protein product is CASRNRQGAAYEQYF.

Here the CDR3 DNA reads TGCGCCAGCAGCCAACCGGGACAGAACTATGGCTACACCTTC. As protein: CASSQPGQNYGYTF. The gene calls are TRBV4-1 and TRBJ1-2; 7 bases are a match to TRBD1. CDR3 length equals 14 residues. After removal of 2 bases from V and 2 bases from J, the junction contained 2 bases not matched to a gene. Germline V gene sequence: CDR1 MGHRA, CDR2 YSYEKL.

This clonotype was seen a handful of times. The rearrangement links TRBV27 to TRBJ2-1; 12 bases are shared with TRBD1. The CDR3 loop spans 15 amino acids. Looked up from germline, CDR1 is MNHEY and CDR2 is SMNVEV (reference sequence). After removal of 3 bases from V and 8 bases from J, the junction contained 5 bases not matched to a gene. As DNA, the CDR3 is TGTGCCAGCAGTTTTCTGGGACAGGGGGCCTATGAGCAGTTCTTC. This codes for CASSFLGQGAYEQFF.

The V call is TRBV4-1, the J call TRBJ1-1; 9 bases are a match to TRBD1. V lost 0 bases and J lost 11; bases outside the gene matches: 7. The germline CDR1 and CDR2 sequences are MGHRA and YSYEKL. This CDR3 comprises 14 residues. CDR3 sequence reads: CASSQDWGTGRAFF. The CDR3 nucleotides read TGCGCCAGCAGCCAAGATTGGGGGACAGGGAGGGCTTTCTTT.

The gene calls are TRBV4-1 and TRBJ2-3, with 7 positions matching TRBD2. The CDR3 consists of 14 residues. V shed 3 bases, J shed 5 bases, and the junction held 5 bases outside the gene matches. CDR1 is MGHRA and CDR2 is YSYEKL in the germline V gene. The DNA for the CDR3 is TGCGCCAGCAGCCAGCTGGGAGGGAGAGATACGCAGTATTTT. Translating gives CASSQLGGRDTQYF.

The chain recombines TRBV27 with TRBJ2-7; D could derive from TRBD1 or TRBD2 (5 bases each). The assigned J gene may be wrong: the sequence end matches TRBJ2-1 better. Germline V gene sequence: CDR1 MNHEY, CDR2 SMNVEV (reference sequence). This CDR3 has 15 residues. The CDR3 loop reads CASSYTRLGTYEQFF. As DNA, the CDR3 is TGTGCCAGCAGTTATACAAGGTTGGGGACCTACGAGCAGTTCTTC.

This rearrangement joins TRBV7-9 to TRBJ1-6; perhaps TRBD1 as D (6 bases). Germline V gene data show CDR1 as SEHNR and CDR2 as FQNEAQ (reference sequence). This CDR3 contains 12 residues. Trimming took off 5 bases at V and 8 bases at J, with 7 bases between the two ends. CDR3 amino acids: CASSHRDSPLHF. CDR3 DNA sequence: TGTGCCAGCAGCCACAGGGATTCACCCCTCCACTTT.

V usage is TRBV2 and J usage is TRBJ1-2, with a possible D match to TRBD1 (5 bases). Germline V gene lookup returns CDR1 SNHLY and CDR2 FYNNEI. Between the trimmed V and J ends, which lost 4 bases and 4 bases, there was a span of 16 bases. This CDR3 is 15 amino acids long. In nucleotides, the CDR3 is TGTGCCAGCAGTGGAGAGCAGGGAAATCCCTATGGCTACACCTTC. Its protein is CASSGEQGNPYGYTF.

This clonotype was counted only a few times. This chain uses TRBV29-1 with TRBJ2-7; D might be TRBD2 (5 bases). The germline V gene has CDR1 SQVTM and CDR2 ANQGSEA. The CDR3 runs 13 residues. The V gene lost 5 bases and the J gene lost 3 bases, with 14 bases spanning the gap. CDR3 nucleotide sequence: TGCAGCGTTCAGGCGGGCGGAGGCTACGAGCAGTACTTC. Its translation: CSVQAGGGYEQYF.

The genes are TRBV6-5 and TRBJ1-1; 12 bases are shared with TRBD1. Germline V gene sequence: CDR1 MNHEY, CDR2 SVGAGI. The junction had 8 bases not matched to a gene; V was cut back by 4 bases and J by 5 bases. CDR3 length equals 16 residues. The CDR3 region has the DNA TGTGCCAGCAGTTCACTTGGGACAGGGGGCGTGACTGAAGCTTTCTTT. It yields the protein CASSSLGTGGVTEAFF.

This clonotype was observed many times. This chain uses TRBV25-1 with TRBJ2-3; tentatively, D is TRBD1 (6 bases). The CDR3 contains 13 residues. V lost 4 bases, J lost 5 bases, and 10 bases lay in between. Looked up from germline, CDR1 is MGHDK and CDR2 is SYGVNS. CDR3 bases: TGTGCCAGCAGTGGAGTCAGGGGAGATACGCAGTATTTT. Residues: CASSGVRGDTQYF.

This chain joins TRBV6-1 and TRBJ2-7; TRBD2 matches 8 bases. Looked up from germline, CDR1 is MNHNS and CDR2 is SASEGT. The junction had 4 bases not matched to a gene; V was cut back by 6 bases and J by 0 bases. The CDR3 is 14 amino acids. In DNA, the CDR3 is TGTGCCAGCAGGGAGCGGGGGAGCTCCTACGAGCAGTACTTC. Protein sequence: CASRERGSSYEQYF.

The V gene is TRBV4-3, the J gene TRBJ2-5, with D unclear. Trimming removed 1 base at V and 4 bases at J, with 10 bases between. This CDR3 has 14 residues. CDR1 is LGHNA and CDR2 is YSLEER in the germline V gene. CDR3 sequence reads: CASSQVVGLETQYF. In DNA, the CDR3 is TGCGCCAGCAGCCAAGTGGTGGGTTTAGAGACCCAGTACTTC.

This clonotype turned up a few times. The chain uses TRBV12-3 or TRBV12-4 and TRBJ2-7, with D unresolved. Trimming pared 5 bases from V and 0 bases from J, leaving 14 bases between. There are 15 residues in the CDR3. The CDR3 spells CASSPSFISSYEQYF. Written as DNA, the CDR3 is TGTGCCAGCAGTCCCTCTTTCATCAGCTCCTACGAGCAGTACTTC.

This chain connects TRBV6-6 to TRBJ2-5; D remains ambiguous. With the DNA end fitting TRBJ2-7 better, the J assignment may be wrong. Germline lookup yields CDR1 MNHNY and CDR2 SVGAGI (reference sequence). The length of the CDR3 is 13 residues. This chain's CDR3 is CASSYTDGYEQYF. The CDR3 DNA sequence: TGTGCCAGCAGTTACACGGACGGCTACGAGCAGTACTTC.

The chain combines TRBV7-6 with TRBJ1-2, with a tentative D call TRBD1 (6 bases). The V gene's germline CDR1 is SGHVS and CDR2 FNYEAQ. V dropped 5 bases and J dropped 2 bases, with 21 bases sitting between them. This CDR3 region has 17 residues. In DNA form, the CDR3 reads TGTGCCAGCAGCCCACAGGGAGGCCATACTAGCAACTATGGCTACACCTTC. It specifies CASSPQGGHTSNYGYTF.